Below are 31 T cell receptor beta chains sequenced from a single sample in a study of HIV-infected patients and healthy controls. All unsorted peripheral T cells were captured because whole blood was used without fractionation. 500 ng RNA was reverse transcribed with alpha and beta constant-region primers. Separate chain-specific third strand synthesis with multiplexing indices produced the alpha and beta libraries. From the 5' RACE reads, TCRdb called clonotypes with MiXCR, one entry per CDR3 protein. Of approximately 8,000 distinct CDR3 sequences listed, approximately 11% are singletons. The sample was blood, taken before antiretroviral therapy. These receptors came from an adult with HIV infection.

The V gene is TRBV19, the J gene TRBJ2-7, with D unresolved. CDR3 length: 16 amino acids. Per the germline V gene, CDR1 is LNHDA and CDR2 is SQIVND (reference sequence). Trimming took 5 bases from V and 0 from J, leaving 17 bases between them. CDR3 DNA: TGTGCCAGTAGTCCGAGCGAATTCGCGGCCTCCTACGAGCAGTACTTC. Its protein product is CASSPSEFAASYEQYF.

This clonotype was found many times. V is TRBV19 and J is TRBJ1-5, with 8 nucleotides matching TRBD1. The CDR3 has 15 amino acids. Per the germline V gene, CDR1 is LNHDA and CDR2 is SQIVND (reference sequence). V trimming: 7 bases; J trimming: 7 bases; junction bases outside the gene matches: 12. CDR3 in DNA: TGTGCCAGTACCCCCCGGGCAGGGGGCTGGCAGCCCCAGCATTTT. Encoded protein: CASTPRAGGWQPQHF.

The CDR3 DNA follows: TGTGCCAGCAGTTCTTCAAGAGGTTACGAGCAGTACTTC. Amino acid sequence: CASSSSRGYEQYF. This rearrangement joins TRBV28 to TRBJ2-7, with unresolved D. Per the germline V gene, CDR1 is MDHEN and CDR2 is SYDVKM. The V end lost 4 bases, the J end lost 4 bases, and 11 bases lay between the germline ends. This CDR3 has 13 amino acids.

Ten or more counts support this clonotype. V and J are TRBV12-3 or TRBV12-4 and TRBJ1-4, with unresolved D. Trimming cost V 5 bases and J 5 bases, with 9 bases left between them. The CDR3 runs to 13 residues. The CDR3 DNA reads TGTGCCAGCAGTCCCGACCGAAATGAAAAACTGTTTTTT. Amino acid sequence: CASSPDRNEKLFF.

Ten or more counts support this clonotype. This sequence joins TRBV4-3 and TRBJ2-7; D assignment may be TRBD1 or TRBD2 (5 bases each). The CDR3 runs 16 residues. In germline, CDR1 is LGHNA, CDR2 YSLEER. Trimming took off 0 bases at V and 4 bases at J, with 16 bases between the two ends. The CDR3 is CASSQEWGSETYEQYF. The CDR3 DNA follows: TGCGCCAGCAGCCAAGAATGGGGGTCTGAGACTTACGAGCAGTACTTC.

The sample holds many counts of this clonotype. The V call is TRBV5-1, the J call TRBJ2-3; a possible D gene is TRBD2 (6 bases). The CDR3 has 16 residues. Trimming stripped 4 bases from V and 0 bases from J, with 15 bases between. Germline V gene lookup returns CDR1 SGHRS and CDR2 YFSETQ. CDR3 residues: CASSLQPGTSTDTQYF. CDR3 nucleotides: TGCGCCAGCAGCCTCCAACCCGGGACTAGCACAGATACGCAGTATTTT.

This clonotype was seen at least ten times. This rearrangement joins TRBV6-2 or TRBV6-3 to TRBJ1-1; weak D call: TRBD1 (6 bases). With 8 bases removed from V and 6 bases from J, the gap between germline ends came to 16 bases. The V gene's germline CDR1 is MNHEY and CDR2 SVGEGT. This CDR3 has 13 residues. CDR3 nucleotide sequence: TGTGCCAGCGCCCGAAGGGGGGAGGCTGAAGCTTTCTTT. Its protein is CASARRGEAEAFF.

This clonotype was recorded many times. The genes are TRBV18 and TRBJ1-4; D remains unclear. The CDR3 covers 16 residues. V lost 2 bases, J lost 0 bases, and 10 bases lay in between. CDR1 KGHSH and CDR2 LQKENI come from the germline V gene. The CDR3 loop is CASSPKKAPTNEKLFF. In nucleotides, the CDR3 is TGTGCCAGCTCACCAAAGAAGGCTCCAACTAATGAAAAACTGTTTTTT.

The sample holds many counts of this clonotype. This sequence joins TRBV4-2 and TRBJ1-1; D is possibly TRBD1 (5 bases). The V gene lost 5 bases and the J gene lost 4 bases, with 17 bases spanning the gap. This CDR3 is built from 15 residues. Germline loops: CDR1 LGHNA, CDR2 YNFKEQ. This CDR3 reads CASSDSNSWSTEAFF. The CDR3 DNA reads as TGTGCCAGCAGCGACAGTAACTCATGGAGCACTGAAGCTTTCTTT.

This clonotype was observed many times. The J gene is TRBJ2-4, the V gene TRBV20-1, with TRBD1 matching 7 bases. V gave up 6 bases and J gave up 8 bases; unmatched junction bases: 13. Germline CDR1 DFQATT, CDR2 SNEGSKA (reference sequence). The CDR3 has 14 residues. The CDR3 here is CSATGPRQGDIQYF. The CDR3, as DNA: TGCAGTGCCACCGGACCGCGGCAGGGGGACATTCAGTACTTC.

In this sample, this clonotype turned up a few times. This CDR3 reads CATSMGGSDTQYF. CDR3 nucleotides: TGTGCCACCAGTATGGGGGGATCAGATACGCAGTATTTT. This rearrangement joins TRBV24-1 to TRBJ2-3; D might be TRBD2 (6 bases). The germline V gene encodes CDR1 KGHDR and CDR2 SFDVKD. CDR3 length equals 13 residues. The V gene lost 6 bases and the J gene lost 4 bases, with 10 bases spanning the gap.

Only a few counts were recorded for this clonotype. The rearrangement uses TRBV4-2 and TRBJ1-6; 8 bases are a match to TRBD1. J was trimmed by 6 bases and V by 0 bases; bases with no gene match: 1. The germline CDR1 and CDR2 sequences are LGHNA and YNFKEQ. There are 15 residues in the CDR3. The CDR3 coding sequence is TGTGCCAGCAGCCAAGAAACAGGGGGTAATTCACCCCTCCACTTT. Amino acids: CASSQETGGNSPLHF.

The chain joins TRBV6-5 to TRBJ1-2, with TRBD1 identical over 8 bases. The CDR3 consists of 15 residues. The junction had 9 bases not matched to a gene; V was cut back by 6 bases and J by 3 bases. The germline V gene encodes CDR1 MNHEY and CDR2 SVGAGI. CDR3 in amino acids: CASSPYRGSDYGYTF. The CDR3 DNA follows: TGTGCCAGCAGCCCATACAGGGGGAGCGACTATGGCTACACCTTC.

This clonotype was seen only a few times. The chain uses TRBV6-5 and TRBJ1-5, with D possibly matching TRBD1 (6 bases). The CDR3 runs 14 residues. Germline V gene lookup returns CDR1 MNHEY and CDR2 SVGAGI. V gave up 6 bases and J gave up 0 bases, with 9 bases separating them. The CDR3 nucleotides read TGTGCCAGCAGGGGGACAAATAGCAATCAGCCCCAGCATTTT. Translation gives CASRGTNSNQPQHF.

V and J are TRBV11-2 and TRBJ1-1; 7 bases line up with TRBD1. The J segment lost 11 bases and the V segment lost 5 bases, leaving 14 bases of the junction unmatched. From germline, CDR1 is SGHAT and CDR2 FQNNGV. This CDR3 has 14 residues. The CDR3 reads CASSRDIGGSTAFF. The CDR3 nucleotides are TGTGCCAGCAGCCGTGACATAGGGGGCTCTACGGCTTTCTTT.

At least ten counts were recorded for this clonotype. CDR3 sequence: CASSILAGGPYEQFF. CDR3 coding DNA: TGTGCCAGCAGCATTCTAGCGGGAGGGCCATATGAGCAGTTCTTC. The chain couples TRBV6-2 or TRBV6-3 to TRBJ2-1, with 12 bases identical to TRBD2. V shed 6 bases and J 8 bases; nucleotides not matched to a gene: 8. The CDR3 is 15 amino acids. Germline CDR1 reads MNHEY; CDR2 reads SVGEGT.

At least ten counts were recorded for this clonotype. V and J are TRBV6-5 and TRBJ1-2; D gene unclear. In germline, CDR1 is MNHEY, CDR2 SVGAGI. V lost 0 bases and J 10 bases, leaving 12 bases between the germline ends. The CDR3 spans 13 residues. The CDR3: CASSYSISHPYTF. The CDR3 region has the DNA TGTGCCAGCAGTTACTCGATTAGTCATCCCTACACCTTC.

This clonotype was seen many times. V and J are TRBV6-2 or TRBV6-3 and TRBJ2-1, with D unresolved. The germline gives CDR1 MNHEY, CDR2 SVGEGT. With 3 bases removed from V and 4 bases from J, the gap between germline ends came to 4 bases. CDR3 length: 12 amino acids. The CDR3 DNA reads TGTGCCAGCAGTTATTTTTACAATGAGCAGTTCTTC. Amino acid sequence: CASSYFYNEQFF.

This clonotype rates as medium-sized. The CDR3 region is CASSQVDGGPEAFF. CDR3 DNA sequence: TGCGCCAGCAGCCAAGTCGACGGGGGGCCTGAAGCTTTCTTT. The rearrangement links TRBV4-1 to TRBJ1-1; possible D gene TRBD1, 6 bases. V lost 1 base and J lost 6, with 12 bases in between. This CDR3 comprises 14 residues. CDR1 and CDR2 (germline): MGHRA, YSYEKL.

Within the sample, this clonotype is medium-sized. V is TRBV11-2 and J is TRBJ2-3; D not certain. V lost 1 base, J lost 2 bases, and 4 bases lay in between. Germline-derived CDR1 and CDR2 are SGHAT and FQNNGV. CDR3 length: 13 amino acids. CDR3 region: CASSLGFTDTQYF. The CDR3 DNA sequence: TGTGCCAGCAGCTTAGGGTTCACAGATACGCAGTATTTT.

At least ten counts were recorded for this clonotype. The V call is TRBV7-9, the J call TRBJ2-1; 9 nucleotides agree with TRBD2. The germline CDR1 and CDR2 sequences are SEHNR and FQNEAQ (reference sequence). CDR3 length: 16 residues. V shed 5 bases, J shed 5 bases, and the junction held 10 bases outside the gene matches. CDR3 in DNA: TGTGCCAGCAGCAACCCGCGGGTAGCGGGAGACAATGAGCAGTTCTTC. Protein: CASSNPRVAGDNEQFF.

The chain recombines TRBV11-2 with TRBJ1-5, with 10 bases identical to TRBD1. Germline assignment: CDR1 SGHAT and CDR2 FQNNGV. J lost 8 bases, V lost 1 base, and 5 bases had no gene match. CDR3 size: 15 residues. The CDR3 loop reads CASSLGGTGEEPQHF. CDR3 DNA: TGTGCCAGCAGCTTAGGGGGGACAGGGGAAGAGCCCCAGCATTTT. The whole variable domain, remainder taken from reference TRBV11-2 and TRBJ1-5, is EAGVAQSPRYKIIEKRQSVAFWCNPISGHATLYWYQQILGQGPKLLIQFQNNGVVDDSQLPKDRFSAERLKGVDSTLKIQPAKLEDSAVYLCASSLGGTGEEPQHFGDGTRLSIL.

The chain recombines TRBV6-2 or TRBV6-3 with TRBJ1-2, with 7 nucleotides matching TRBD1. CDR1 is MNHEY and CDR2 is SVGEGT in the germline V gene. J gave up 0 bases and V 4 bases, and 5 bases lay outside the gene matches. The CDR3 loop spans 15 amino acids. CDR3 residues: CASSWDSPSNYGYTF. The CDR3 region has the DNA TGTGCCAGCAGTTGGGACAGCCCGTCTAACTATGGCTACACCTTC.

Ten or more counts support this clonotype. As DNA, the CDR3 is TGCAGTGCTAGAAACCCGGACAGGGGTGAGACCCAGTACTTC. As protein: CSARNPDRGETQYF. The chain carries TRBV20-1 and TRBJ2-5; 9 bases are a match to TRBD1. Trimming removed 2 bases from V and 5 bases from J; junction bases left unmatched: 6. CDR1 is DFQATT and CDR2 is SNEGSKA in the germline V gene (reference sequence). The CDR3 sequence is 14 residues long.

This clonotype was seen ten or more times. This chain connects TRBV11-2 to TRBJ2-7, with D maybe TRBD2 (5 bases). The V gene's germline CDR1 is SGHAT and CDR2 FQNNGV. This CDR3 is built from 14 residues. Trimming removed 5 bases at V and 2 bases at J, with 13 bases between. CDR3 in DNA: TGTGCCAGCAGCCATCAAGGAGGCCCCTACGAGCAGTACTTC. It is translated as CASSHQGGPYEQYF.

This clonotype was found many times. The J gene is TRBJ2-1, the V gene TRBV6-1, with 11 positions matching TRBD1. This CDR3 region has 15 residues. CDR1 and CDR2 from the germline V gene are MNHNS and SASEGT. J was trimmed by 7 bases and V by 6 bases; bases with no gene match: 8. DNA of the CDR3: TGTGCCAGCAGAGCCGGGACAGGGGGTGAAAATGAGCAGTTCTTC. Residues: CASRAGTGGENEQFF.

This clonotype showed up many times. The gene calls are TRBV7-8 and TRBJ2-5, with 9 bases fitting TRBD1. The V gene end was trimmed by 1 base and the J gene end by 5 bases; junction bases not matched to a gene: 17. Per germline, CDR1 SGHVS and CDR2 FQNEAQ. The CDR3 covers 19 residues. The CDR3 loop is CASSLGHILDRGMRETQYF. Written as DNA, the CDR3 is TGTGCCAGCAGCTTAGGTCATATTTTGGACAGGGGTATGAGGGAGACCCAGTACTTC.

This clonotype was counted ten times or more. The chain uses TRBV9 and TRBJ2-7; 8 positions match TRBD1. The CDR3 is 14 residues long. Germline V gives CDR1 SGDLS, CDR2 YYNGEE. Trimming took 4 bases from V and 6 from J; bases not matched to a gene: 9. CDR3 amino acids: CASSTGTGVPEQYF. The CDR3, as DNA: TGTGCCAGCAGCACCGGGACAGGAGTTCCCGAGCAGTACTTC.

The table lists this clonotype with a few counts. The chain employs TRBV11-2 and TRBJ2-7; 7 bases line up with TRBD1. Germline V gene sequence: CDR1 SGHAT, CDR2 FQNNGV. V lost 5 bases, J lost 0 bases, and 1 base stayed unmatched. The CDR3 length is 13 residues. CDR3 sequence reads: CASSTGDSYEQYF. Written as DNA, the CDR3 is TGTGCCAGCAGCACAGGGGACTCCTACGAGCAGTACTTC.

This chain links TRBV6-6 with TRBJ2-5, with 10 bases fitting TRBD2. This CDR3 is built from 16 residues. V gave up 4 bases and J gave up 4 bases; unmatched junction bases: 9. CDR1 and CDR2 (germline): MNHNY, SVGAGI (reference sequence). As DNA, the CDR3 is TGTGCCAGCAGTTTGGTGTCTAGCGGGAGAACAGAGACCCAGTACTTC. Encoded protein: CASSLVSSGRTETQYF.

This clonotype was observed many times. This chain joins TRBV12-3 or TRBV12-4 and TRBJ2-1; 9 bases map to TRBD2. J lost 6 bases, V lost 2 bases, and 5 bases had no gene match. The CDR3 is 15 amino acids. DNA of the CDR3: TGTGCCAGCAGTTTACGCTCAGCGGGGGGCAATGAGCAGTTCTTC. This gives the protein CASSLRSAGGNEQFF.